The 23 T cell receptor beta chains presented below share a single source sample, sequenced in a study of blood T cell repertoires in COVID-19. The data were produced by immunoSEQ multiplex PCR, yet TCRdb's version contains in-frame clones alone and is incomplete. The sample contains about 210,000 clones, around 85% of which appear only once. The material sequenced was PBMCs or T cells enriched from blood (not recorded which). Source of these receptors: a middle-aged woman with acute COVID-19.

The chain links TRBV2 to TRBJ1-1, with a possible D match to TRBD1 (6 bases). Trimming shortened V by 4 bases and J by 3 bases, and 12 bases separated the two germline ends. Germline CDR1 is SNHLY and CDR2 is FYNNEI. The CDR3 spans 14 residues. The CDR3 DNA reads TGTGCCAGCAGTGCGATCAGGGGCCACACTGAAGCTTTCTTT. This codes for CASSAIRGHTEAFF. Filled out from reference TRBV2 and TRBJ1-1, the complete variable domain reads EPEVTQTPSHQVTQMGQEVILRCVPISNHLYFYWYRQILGQKVEFLVSFYNNEISEKSEIFDDQFSVERPDGSNFTLKIRSTKLEDSAMYFCASSAIRGHTEAFFGQGTRLTVV.

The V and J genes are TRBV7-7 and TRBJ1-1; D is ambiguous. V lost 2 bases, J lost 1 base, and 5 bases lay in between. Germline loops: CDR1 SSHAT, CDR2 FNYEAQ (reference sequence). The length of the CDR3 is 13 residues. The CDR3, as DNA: TGTGCCAGCAGCTTAACTGAGAACACTGAAGCTTTCTTT. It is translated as CASSLTENTEAFF.

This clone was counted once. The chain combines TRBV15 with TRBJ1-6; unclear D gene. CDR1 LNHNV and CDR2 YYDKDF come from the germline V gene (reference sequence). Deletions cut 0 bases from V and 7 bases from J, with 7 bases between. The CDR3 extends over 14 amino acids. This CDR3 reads CATSRDPGNSPLHF. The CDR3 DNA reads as TGTGCCACCAGCAGAGACCCGGGGAATTCACCCCTCCACTTT.

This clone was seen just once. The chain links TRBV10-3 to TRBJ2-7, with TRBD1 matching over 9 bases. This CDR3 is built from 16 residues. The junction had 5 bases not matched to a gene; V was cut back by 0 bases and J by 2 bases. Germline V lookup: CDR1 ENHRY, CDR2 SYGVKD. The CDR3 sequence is CAISESSGTGPYEQYF. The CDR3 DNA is TGTGCCATCAGTGAGTCCTCCGGGACAGGGCCCTACGAGCAGTACTTC.

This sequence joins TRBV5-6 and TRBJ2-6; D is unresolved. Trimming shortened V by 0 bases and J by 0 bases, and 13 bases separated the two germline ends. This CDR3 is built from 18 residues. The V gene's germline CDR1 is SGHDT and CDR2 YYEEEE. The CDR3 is CASSLGLQSLSGANVLTF. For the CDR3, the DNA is TGTGCCAGCAGCTTGGGGTTACAGTCGCTCTCTGGGGCCAACGTCCTGACTTTC.

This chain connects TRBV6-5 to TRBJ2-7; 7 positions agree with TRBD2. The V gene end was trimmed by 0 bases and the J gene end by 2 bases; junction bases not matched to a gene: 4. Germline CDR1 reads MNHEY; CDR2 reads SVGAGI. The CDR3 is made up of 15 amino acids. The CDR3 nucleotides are TGTGCCAGCAGTTACTCGGCTAGCGGTACCTACGAGCAGTACTTC. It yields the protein CASSYSASGTYEQYF.

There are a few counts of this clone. The CDR3 DNA reads TGTGCCAGCAGTGAGCTCCCAGGGGGCACCGGGGAGCTGTTTTTT. Encoded protein: CASSELPGGTGELFF. The V call is TRBV2, the J call TRBJ2-2; 7 bases are a match to TRBD1. The CDR3 has 15 amino acids. Germline-derived CDR1 and CDR2 are SNHLY and FYNNEI. V gave up 3 bases and J gave up 4 bases; unmatched junction bases: 5.

For the CDR3, the DNA is TGTGCCAGCAGCCTCTTGACAGGGGGCTCCGAGCAGTACTTC. This encodes CASSLLTGGSEQYF. The genes are TRBV3-1 (or the pseudogene TRBV3-2) and TRBJ2-7, with 10 bases matching TRBD1. J gave up 6 bases and V 4 bases, and 6 bases lay outside the gene matches. Germline CDR1 reads LGHDT; CDR2 reads YNNKEL (reference sequence). This CDR3 has 14 residues.

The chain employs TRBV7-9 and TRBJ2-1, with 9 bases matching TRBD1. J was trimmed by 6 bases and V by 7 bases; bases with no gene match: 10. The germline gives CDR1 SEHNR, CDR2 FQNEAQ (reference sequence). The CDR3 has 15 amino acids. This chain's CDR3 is CASTPGQGSPNEQFF. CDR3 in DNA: TGTGCCAGCACCCCGGGACAGGGTAGTCCCAATGAGCAGTTCTTC.

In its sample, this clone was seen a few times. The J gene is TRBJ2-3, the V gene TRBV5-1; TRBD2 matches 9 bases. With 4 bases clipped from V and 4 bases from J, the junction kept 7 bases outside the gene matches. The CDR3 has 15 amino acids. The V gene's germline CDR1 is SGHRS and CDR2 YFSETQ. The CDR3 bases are TGCGCCAGCAGCGTACCGGGACTAGCAGCAGATACGCAGTATTTT. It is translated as CASSVPGLAADTQYF.

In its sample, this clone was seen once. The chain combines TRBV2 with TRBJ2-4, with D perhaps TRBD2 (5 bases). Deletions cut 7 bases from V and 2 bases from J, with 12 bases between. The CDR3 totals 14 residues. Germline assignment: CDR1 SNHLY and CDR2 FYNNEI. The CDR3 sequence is CASIPEVTKNIQYF. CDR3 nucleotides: TGTGCCAGCATCCCGGAGGTAACCAAAAACATTCAGTACTTC.

CDR3 loop: CASSSDRSSYEQYF. The CDR3 DNA is TGTGCCAGCAGTTCCGACAGGAGCTCCTACGAGCAGTACTTC. The gene calls are TRBV28 and TRBJ2-7; a possible D gene is TRBD1 (6 bases). Germline V gene sequence: CDR1 MDHEN, CDR2 SYDVKM. The CDR3 totals 14 residues. The V gene lost 4 bases and the J gene lost 0 bases, with 10 bases spanning the gap.

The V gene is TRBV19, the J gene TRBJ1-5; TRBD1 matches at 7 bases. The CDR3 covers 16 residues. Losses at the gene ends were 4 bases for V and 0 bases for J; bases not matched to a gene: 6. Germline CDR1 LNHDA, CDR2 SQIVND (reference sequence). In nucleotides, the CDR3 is TGTGCCAGTAGTAGGGACAGCCTCTATAGCAATCAGCCCCAGCATTTT. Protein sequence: CASSRDSLYSNQPQHF.

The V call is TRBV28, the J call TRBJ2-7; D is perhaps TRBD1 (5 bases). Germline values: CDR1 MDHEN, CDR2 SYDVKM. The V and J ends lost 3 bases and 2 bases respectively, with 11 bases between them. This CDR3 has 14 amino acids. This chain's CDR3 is CASSFHQGPYEQYF. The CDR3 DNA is TGTGCCAGCAGTTTTCACCAGGGTCCCTACGAGCAGTACTTC.

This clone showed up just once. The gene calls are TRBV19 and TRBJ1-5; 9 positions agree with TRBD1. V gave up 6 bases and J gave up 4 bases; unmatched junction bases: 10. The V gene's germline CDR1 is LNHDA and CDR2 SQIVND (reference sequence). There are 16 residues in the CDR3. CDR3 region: CASRPPQGARNQPQHF. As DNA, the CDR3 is TGTGCCAGTAGACCCCCACAGGGGGCGCGAAATCAGCCCCAGCATTTT.

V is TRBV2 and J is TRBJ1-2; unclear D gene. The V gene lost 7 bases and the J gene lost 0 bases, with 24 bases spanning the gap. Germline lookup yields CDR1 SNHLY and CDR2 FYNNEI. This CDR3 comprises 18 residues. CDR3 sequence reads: CASTTPGSGLLTNYGYTF. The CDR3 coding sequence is TGTGCCAGCACCACCCCGGGTTCGGGTCTTTTAACTAACTATGGCTACACCTTC.

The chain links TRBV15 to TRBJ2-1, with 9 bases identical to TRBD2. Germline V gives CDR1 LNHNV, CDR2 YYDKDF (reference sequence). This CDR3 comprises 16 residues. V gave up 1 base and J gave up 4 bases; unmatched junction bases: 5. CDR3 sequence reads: CATSRGRTSVYNEQFF. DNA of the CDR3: TGTGCCACCAGCAGAGGCCGGACTAGCGTTTACAATGAGCAGTTCTTC.

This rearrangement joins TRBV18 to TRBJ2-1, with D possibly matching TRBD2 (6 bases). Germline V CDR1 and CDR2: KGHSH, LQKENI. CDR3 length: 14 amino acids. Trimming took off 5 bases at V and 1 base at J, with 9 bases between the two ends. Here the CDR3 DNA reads TGTGCCAGCTCAGGGGGGAGTTCCTACAATGAGCAGTTCTTC. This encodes CASSGGSSYNEQFF.

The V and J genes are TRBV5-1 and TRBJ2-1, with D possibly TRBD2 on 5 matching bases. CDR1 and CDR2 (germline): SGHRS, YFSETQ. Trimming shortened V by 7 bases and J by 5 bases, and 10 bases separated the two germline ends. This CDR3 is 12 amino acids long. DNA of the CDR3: TGCGCCAGCCGGCAGAGGGACAATGAGCAGTTCTTC. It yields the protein CASRQRDNEQFF.

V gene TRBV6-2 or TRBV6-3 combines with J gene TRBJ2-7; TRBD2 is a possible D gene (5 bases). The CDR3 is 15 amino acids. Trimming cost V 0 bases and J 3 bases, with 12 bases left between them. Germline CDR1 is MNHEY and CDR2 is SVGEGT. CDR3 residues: CASSYSIHRGYEQYF. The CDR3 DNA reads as TGTGCCAGCAGTTACTCGATTCATCGGGGCTACGAGCAGTACTTC.

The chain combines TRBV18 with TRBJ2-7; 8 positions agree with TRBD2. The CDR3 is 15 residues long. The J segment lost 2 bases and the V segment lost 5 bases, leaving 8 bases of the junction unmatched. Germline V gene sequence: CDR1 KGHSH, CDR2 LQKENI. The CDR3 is CASSRSLAETYEQYF. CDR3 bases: TGTGCCAGCTCAAGATCACTAGCGGAGACCTACGAGCAGTACTTC.

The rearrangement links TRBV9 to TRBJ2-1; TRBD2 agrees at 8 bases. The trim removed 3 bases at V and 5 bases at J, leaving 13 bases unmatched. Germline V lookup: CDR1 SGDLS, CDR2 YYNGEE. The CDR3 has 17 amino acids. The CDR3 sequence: CASSASSLGLAHNEQFF. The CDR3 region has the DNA TGTGCCAGCAGCGCCTCATCCCTCGGACTAGCCCACAATGAGCAGTTCTTC.

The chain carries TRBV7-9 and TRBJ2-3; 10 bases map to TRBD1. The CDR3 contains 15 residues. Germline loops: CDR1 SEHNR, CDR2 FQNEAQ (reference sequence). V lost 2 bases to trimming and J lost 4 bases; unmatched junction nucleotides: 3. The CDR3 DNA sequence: TGTGCCAGCAGCTTACCCGGACAGGGGGCAGATACGCAGTATTTT. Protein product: CASSLPGQGADTQYF.